The 10 T cell receptor beta chains below come from one sample, sequenced in a study of T cell repertoires and leukemia-associated antigens. TCRdb itself ran the 5' RACE reads through MiXCR, one entry per CDR3 protein. Found here are about 15,000 distinct CDR3 sequences, 39% of them singletons; the top ten hold about a tenth. Antigen specificity for these receptors is unknown. The sequenced sample was CD3+ T cells sorted from blood and cultured. The receptors were gathered from a female donor in good health.

The rearrangement uses TRBV7-9 and TRBJ1-6; D is undetermined. The germline V gene has CDR1 SEHNR and CDR2 FQNEAQ (reference sequence). V gave up 4 bases and J gave up 7 bases, with 11 bases separating them. This CDR3 has 14 residues. The DNA for the CDR3 is TGTGCCAGCAGCTGGGCAGAGCGGAATTCACCCCTCCACTTT. This gives the protein CASSWAERNSPLHF.

The V call is TRBV29-1, the J call TRBJ2-3; TRBD2 matches 10 bases. Germline-derived CDR1 and CDR2 are SQVTM and ANQGSEA. CDR3 length equals 13 residues. V shed 6 bases and J 4 bases; nucleotides not matched to a gene: 4. The CDR3 is CSVAGLAPDTQYF. The DNA of the CDR3 is TGCAGCGTCGCGGGACTAGCGCCAGATACGCAGTATTTT.

By its share, this clonotype is medium-sized (0.01 to 0.1%). The chain employs TRBV21-1 and TRBJ1-2. TRBV21-1 is noted as a pseudogene. This CDR3 spans 15 amino acids. The CDR3 bases are TGTGCCAGCAGCACAGACAGTACACGTAACTATGGCTACACCTTC. Amino acids: CASSTDSTRNYGYTF.

Judged by abundance, this clonotype is medium-sized (0.01 to 0.1%). For the CDR3, the DNA is TGCGCCAGCAGCCAAGTCCCCATCCGACTCTCCTACAATGAGCAGTTCTTC. Its protein product is CASSQVPIRLSYNEQFF. The genes are TRBV4-1 and TRBJ2-1; D is undetermined. The V gene's germline CDR1 is MGHRA and CDR2 YSYEKL. The germline V and J ends were trimmed by 1 base and 0 bases, with 13 bases remaining between them. This CDR3 is built from 17 residues.

The genes are TRBV19 and TRBJ2-2, with 9 bases matching TRBD1. Germline V lookup: CDR1 LNHDA, CDR2 SQIVND (reference sequence). This CDR3 spans 16 amino acids. The V and J ends lost 11 bases and 6 bases, in that order; junction bases with no gene match: 16. The CDR3 loop reads CACNRPGQGIPGELFF. CDR3 DNA sequence: TGTGCCTGCAATCGACCGGGACAGGGTATCCCCGGGGAGCTGTTTTTT. Complete variable domain (other parts from reference TRBV19 and TRBJ2-2): DGGITQSPKYLFRKEGQNVTLSCEQNLNHDAMYWYRQDPGQGLRLIYYSQIVNDFQKGDIAEGYSVSREKKESFPLTVTSAQKNPTAFYLCACNRPGQGIPGELFFGEGSRLTVL.

This sequence joins TRBV20-1 and TRBJ1-5, with TRBD1 identical over 7 bases. The germline V gene has CDR1 DFQATT and CDR2 SNEGSKA (reference sequence). This CDR3 has 15 residues. V gave up 3 bases and J gave up 1 base; unmatched junction bases: 6. The CDR3 region is CSASLGGQSNQPQHF. The DNA for the CDR3 is TGCAGTGCTAGTCTCGGGGGACAGAGCAATCAGCCCCAGCATTTT.

J is TRBJ2-3 and V is TRBV7-3; unclear D gene. Trimming stripped 1 base from V and 5 bases from J, with 10 bases between. Germline loops: CDR1 SGHTA, CDR2 FQGTGA. The CDR3 totals 14 residues. CDR3 DNA: TGTGCCAGCAGCTTAATCGGTGGTCGAGATACGCAGTATTTT. This translates into CASSLIGGRDTQYF.

The genes are TRBV29-1 and TRBJ2-5; D possibly matches TRBD1 or TRBD2 (5 bases each). This CDR3 is built from 14 residues. CDR1 and CDR2 from the germline V gene are SQVTM and ANQGSEA. The DNA of the CDR3 is TGCGGCGCCGTCGGGACCCCCGGACAAGAGACCCAGTACTTC. It encodes CGAVGTPGQETQYF.

The chain links TRBV5-1 to TRBJ2-3; 10 nucleotides line up with TRBD1. In germline, CDR1 is SGHRS, CDR2 YFSETQ. The CDR3 runs to 21 residues. V shed 5 bases and J 1 base; nucleotides not matched to a gene: 22. The CDR3 DNA is TGCGCCAGCAGGCTTATACCGGGACAGGGGAAAAGATCGCTTGGCACAGATACGCAGTATTTT. Protein product: CASRLIPGQGKRSLGTDTQYF.

This clonotype was seen once. This chain links TRBV12-3 or TRBV12-4 with TRBJ2-5; 7 bases are shared with TRBD1. The V and J ends lost 5 bases and 5 bases, in that order; junction bases with no gene match: 8. CDR3 length: 14 amino acids. Written as DNA, the CDR3 is TGTGCCAGCAGTCGGGACAGTCGTCGGGAGACCCAGTACTTC. As protein: CASSRDSRRETQYF.